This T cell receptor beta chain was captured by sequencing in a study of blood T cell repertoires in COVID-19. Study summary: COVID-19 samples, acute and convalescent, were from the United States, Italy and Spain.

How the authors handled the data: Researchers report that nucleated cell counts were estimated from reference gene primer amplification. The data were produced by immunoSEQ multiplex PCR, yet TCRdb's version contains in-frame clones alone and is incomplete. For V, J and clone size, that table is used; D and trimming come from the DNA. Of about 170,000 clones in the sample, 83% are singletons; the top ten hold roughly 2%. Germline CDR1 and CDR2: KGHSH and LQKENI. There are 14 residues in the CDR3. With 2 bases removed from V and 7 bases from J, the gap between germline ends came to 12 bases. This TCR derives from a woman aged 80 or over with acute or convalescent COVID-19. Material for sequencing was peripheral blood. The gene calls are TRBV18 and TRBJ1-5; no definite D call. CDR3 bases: TGTGCCAGCTCACCAAACGATGCGCACCAGCCCCAGCATTTT. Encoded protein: CASSPNDAHQPQHF.